This T cell receptor beta chain came from a study of blood T cells in healthy people across ages. The overall study: Template switching recovered approximately one barcoded beta molecule for every two T cells.

Study results and caveats: Roughly linear age-related decline in beta diversity appeared, significant by age around 38. Investigators viewed diversity estimates from one million T cells as underestimates, the study reported.

A second about 6 to 11 cycle PCR used barcoded and J-beta primers. TCRdb passed the 5' RACE reads through MiXCR, listing each CDR3 protein once. The table lists some 1.5 million distinct CDR3 sequences, roughly 30% of them singletons. For every donor, a draw yielded around 9.4 milliliters of peripheral blood. This clonotype was picked up a small number of times. Its specificity is unknown. CDR1 and CDR2 (germline): DFQATT, SNEGSKA (reference sequence). Trimming took off 5 bases at V and 2 bases at J, with 16 bases between the two ends. This CDR3 region has 14 residues. The chain carries TRBV20-1 and TRBJ2-7; no firm D call. The sample comprised blood. This sequence was found in a woman aged 25 to 39 in good health. As DNA, the CDR3 is TGCAGTGCTGTCCCCTTGGACCATCCCTACGAGCAGTACTTC. Protein product: CSAVPLDHPYEQYF.